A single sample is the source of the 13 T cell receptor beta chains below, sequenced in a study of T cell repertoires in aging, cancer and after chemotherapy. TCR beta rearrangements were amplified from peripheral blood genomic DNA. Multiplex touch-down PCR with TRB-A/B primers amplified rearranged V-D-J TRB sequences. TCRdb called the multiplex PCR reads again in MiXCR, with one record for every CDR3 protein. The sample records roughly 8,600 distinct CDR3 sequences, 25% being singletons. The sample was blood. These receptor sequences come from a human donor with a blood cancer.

CDR3: CASSFPEGPYEQYF. In DNA form, the CDR3 reads TGTGCCAGCAGTTTTCCGGAGGGCCCCTACGAGCAGTACTTC. The J gene is TRBJ2-7, the V gene TRBV28, with a possible D match to TRBD2 (6 bases). The CDR3 consists of 14 residues. CDR1 and CDR2 (germline): MDHEN, SYDVKM. Trimming left V 3 bases short and J 2 bases short, with 11 bases between.

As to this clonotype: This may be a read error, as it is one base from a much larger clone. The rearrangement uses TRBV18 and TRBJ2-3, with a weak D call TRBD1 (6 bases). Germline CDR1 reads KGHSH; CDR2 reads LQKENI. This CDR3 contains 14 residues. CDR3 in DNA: TGTACCAGCTCACCACAGGGCCCCACAGATACGCAGTATTTT. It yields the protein CTSSPQGPTDTQYF.

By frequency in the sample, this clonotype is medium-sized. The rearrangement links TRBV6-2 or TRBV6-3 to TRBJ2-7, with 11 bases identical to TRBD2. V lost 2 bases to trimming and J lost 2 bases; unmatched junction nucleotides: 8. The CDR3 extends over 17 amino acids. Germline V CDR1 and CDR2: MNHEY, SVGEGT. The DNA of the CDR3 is TGTGCCAGCAGTTACCGATCTAGCGGGGGGCCAACCTACGAGCAGTACTTC. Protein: CASSYRSSGGPTYEQYF.

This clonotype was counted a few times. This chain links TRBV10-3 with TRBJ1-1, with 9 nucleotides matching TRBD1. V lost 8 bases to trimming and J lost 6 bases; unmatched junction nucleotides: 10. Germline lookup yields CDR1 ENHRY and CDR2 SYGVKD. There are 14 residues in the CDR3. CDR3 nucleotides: TGTGCCATCTGCCACCGGGACAGGGAGGCTGAAGCTTTCTTT. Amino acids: CAICHRDREAEAFF.

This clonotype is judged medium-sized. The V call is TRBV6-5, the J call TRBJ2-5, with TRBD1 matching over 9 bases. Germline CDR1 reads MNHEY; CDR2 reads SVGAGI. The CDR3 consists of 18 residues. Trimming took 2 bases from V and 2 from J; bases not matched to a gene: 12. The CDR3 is CASSYAGTGGDRQETQYF. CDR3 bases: TGTGCCAGCAGTTACGCCGGAACAGGGGGCGATCGGCAAGAGACCCAGTACTTC.

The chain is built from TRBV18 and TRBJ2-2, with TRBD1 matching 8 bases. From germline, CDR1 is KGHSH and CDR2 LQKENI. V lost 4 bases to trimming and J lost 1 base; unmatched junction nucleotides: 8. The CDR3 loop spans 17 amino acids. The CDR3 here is CASSHPTGTGNTGELFF. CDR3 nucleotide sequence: TGTGCCAGCTCACACCCCACCGGGACAGGGAACACCGGGGAGCTGTTTTTT.

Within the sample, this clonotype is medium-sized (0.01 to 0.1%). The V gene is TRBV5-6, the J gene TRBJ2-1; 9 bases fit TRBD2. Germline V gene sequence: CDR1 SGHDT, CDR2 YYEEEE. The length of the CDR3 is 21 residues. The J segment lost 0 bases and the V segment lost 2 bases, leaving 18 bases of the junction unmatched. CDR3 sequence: CASSLNPKASGTRSSYNEQFF. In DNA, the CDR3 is TGTGCCAGCAGCTTAAACCCTAAGGCTAGCGGGACCAGGAGCTCCTACAATGAGCAGTTCTTC.

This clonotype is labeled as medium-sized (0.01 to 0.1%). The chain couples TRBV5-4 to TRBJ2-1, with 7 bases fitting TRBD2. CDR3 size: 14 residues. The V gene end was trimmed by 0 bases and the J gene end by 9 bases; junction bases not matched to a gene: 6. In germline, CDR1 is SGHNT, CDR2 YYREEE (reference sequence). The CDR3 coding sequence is TGTGCCAGCAGCTTGGTTACTAGCGATTTTGAGCAGTTCTTC. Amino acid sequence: CASSLVTSDFEQFF.

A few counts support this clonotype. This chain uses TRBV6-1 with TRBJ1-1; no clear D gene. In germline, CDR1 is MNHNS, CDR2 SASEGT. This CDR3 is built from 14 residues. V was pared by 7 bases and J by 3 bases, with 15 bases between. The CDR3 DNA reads TGTGCCAGCACCCTTGCCACAGTCGACACTGAAGCTTTCTTT. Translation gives CASTLATVDTEAFF.

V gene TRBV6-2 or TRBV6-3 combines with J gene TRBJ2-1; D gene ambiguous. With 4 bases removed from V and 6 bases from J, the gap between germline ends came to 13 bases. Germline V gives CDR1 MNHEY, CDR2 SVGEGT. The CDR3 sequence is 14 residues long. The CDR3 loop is CASSSPYLGNEQFF. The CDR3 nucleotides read TGTGCCAGCAGTTCTCCCTACCTGGGCAATGAGCAGTTCTTC.

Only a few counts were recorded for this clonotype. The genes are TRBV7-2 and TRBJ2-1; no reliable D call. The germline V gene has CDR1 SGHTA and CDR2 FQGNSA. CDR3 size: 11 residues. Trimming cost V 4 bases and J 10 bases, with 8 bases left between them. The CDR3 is CASSSLGEQFF. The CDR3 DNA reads TGTGCCAGCAGCTCCCTCGGGGAGCAGTTCTTC. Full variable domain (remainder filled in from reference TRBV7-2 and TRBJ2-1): GAGVSQSPSNKVTEKGKDVELRCDPISGHTALYWYRQSLGQGLEFLIYFQGNSAPDKSGLPSDRFSAERTGGSVSTLTIQRTQQEDSAVYLCASSSLGEQFFGPGTRLTVL.

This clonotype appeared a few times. DNA of the CDR3: TGCGCCAGCAGCCCGGAGGCTCAGGGGCGGAACAATGAGCAGTTCTTC. It is translated as CASSPEAQGRNNEQFF. The V gene is TRBV5-1, the J gene TRBJ2-1, with D possibly TRBD1 on 6 matching bases. Trimming took 4 bases from V and 5 from J, leaving 19 bases between them. Germline V gene sequence: CDR1 SGHRS, CDR2 YFSETQ. The CDR3 length is 16 residues.

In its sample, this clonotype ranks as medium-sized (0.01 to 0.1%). CDR3 loop: CACRTPPNRDTQYF. The CDR3 DNA follows: TGTGCCTGCCGGACCCCTCCAAACAGGGATACGCAGTATTTT. The chain links TRBV30 to TRBJ2-3; possibly TRBD1 for D (5 bases). There are 14 residues in the CDR3. Germline assignment: CDR1 GTSNPN and CDR2 SVGIG (reference sequence). Trimming stripped 6 bases from V and 6 bases from J, with 19 bases between. The full variable domain, with the rest looked up from reference TRBV30 and TRBJ2-3, is SQTIHQWPATLVQPVGSPLSLECTVEGTSNPNLYWYRQAAGRGLQLLFYSVGIGQISSEVPQNLSASRPQDRQFILSSKKLLLSDSGFYLCACRTPPNRDTQYFGPGTRLTVL.